The 29 T cell receptor beta chains presented below share a single source sample, sequenced in a study of T cell changes during pregnancy in multiple sclerosis. The protocol was immunoSEQ multiplex PCR, while the TCRdb copy is restricted to in-frame clones and leaves out a portion. The sample contains tens of thousands of clones, 88% of which appear only once. Sequencing was performed on CD4+ T cells from peripheral blood mononuclear cells, taken in the first trimester of pregnancy. These receptors all come from a female donor with multiple sclerosis, enrolled in a pregnancy study.

This clone was seen a single time. The J gene is TRBJ1-2, the V gene TRBV14, with TRBD1 identical over 8 bases. Germline assignment: CDR1 SGHDN and CDR2 FVKESK. This CDR3 is 16 amino acids long. Trimming at V came to 2 bases and at J to 8 bases, leaving 13 bases not matched to a gene. The CDR3 bases are TGTGCCAGCAGCCAATCTCCGTCCAGGGGGCGAGGGGGCTACACCTTC. It is translated as CASSQSPSRGRGGYTF.

This rearrangement joins TRBV11-3 to TRBJ2-1, with 8 bases aligning to TRBD2. CDR3 size: 15 residues. CDR1 SGHNT and CDR2 YENEEA come from the germline V gene. J gave up 10 bases and V 8 bases, and 16 bases lay outside the gene matches. The CDR3 here is CASSRGGARGGEQFF. The CDR3 DNA reads as TGTGCCAGCTCCCGGGGGGGAGCGAGAGGGGGGGAGCAGTTCTTC.

This clone has only one observation. The CDR3 reads CASSLWGGKHNEQFF. CDR3 in DNA: TGTGCCAGCAGCTTATGGGGGGGAAAGCACAATGAGCAGTTCTTC. V gene TRBV5-4 combines with J gene TRBJ2-1; 7 nucleotides align to TRBD2. The CDR3 loop spans 15 amino acids. J was trimmed by 5 bases and V by 2 bases; bases with no gene match: 7. The germline V gene has CDR1 SGHNT and CDR2 YYREEE (reference sequence).

This chain links TRBV27 with TRBJ1-6; D is unresolved. Germline lookup yields CDR1 MNHEY and CDR2 SMNVEV (reference sequence). CDR3 length equals 16 residues. Trimming pared 3 bases from V and 5 bases from J, leaving 14 bases between. This CDR3 is CASSLGRQRDNSPLHF. CDR3 sequence (DNA): TGTGCCAGCAGTTTGGGCAGGCAGAGAGATAATTCACCCCTCCACTTT.

This sequence joins TRBV5-1 and TRBJ2-4; 7 bases map to TRBD1. The CDR3 runs 17 residues. Germline lookup yields CDR1 SGHRS and CDR2 YFSETQ. V shed 3 bases, J shed 1 base, and the junction held 10 bases outside the gene matches. CDR3 sequence reads: CASSSTTGPGAKNIQYF. The CDR3 coding sequence is TGCGCCAGCAGCTCAACGACAGGGCCAGGGGCCAAAAACATTCAGTACTTC.

This rearrangement joins TRBV4-1 to TRBJ2-3, with D perhaps matching TRBD2 (5 bases). CDR1 and CDR2 (germline): MGHRA, YSYEKL. The CDR3 runs 18 residues. The V end lost 2 bases, the J end lost 1 base, and 19 bases lay between the germline ends. The chain's CDR3 is CASSQNQISAGRTDTQYF. The DNA of the CDR3 is TGCGCCAGCAGCCAAAACCAAATCTCGGCGGGCCGCACAGATACGCAGTATTTT.

The chain is built from TRBV5-1 and TRBJ2-1, with D tentatively TRBD2 (5 bases). The CDR3 is 14 amino acids. Trimming took 4 bases from V and 0 from J, leaving 8 bases between them. CDR1 is SGHRS, CDR2 YFSETQ, per germline. The CDR3 sequence: CASSPGDSYNEQFF. CDR3 DNA sequence: TGCGCCAGCAGCCCCGGGGACTCCTACAATGAGCAGTTCTTC.

This chain connects TRBV6-5 to TRBJ1-5; 7 nucleotides line up with TRBD1. J lost 6 bases, V lost 3 bases, and 5 bases had no gene match. The CDR3 consists of 14 residues. Germline assignment: CDR1 MNHEY and CDR2 SVGAGI. DNA for the CDR3: TGTGCCAGCAGTTATAGAGGGGGCAGTCAGCCCCAGCATTTT. This codes for CASSYRGGSQPQHF.

The gene calls are TRBV30 and TRBJ1-1; the D is unclear. V lost 4 bases to trimming and J lost 4 bases, with 10 bases between them. The CDR3 covers 12 residues. Germline CDR1 is GTSNPN and CDR2 is SVGIG (reference sequence). The CDR3 DNA follows: TGTGCCTGGATGGGCAGACGCACTGAAGCTTTCTTT. Translation: CAWMGRRTEAFF. Supplemented by reference TRBV30 and TRBJ1-1, the full variable domain reads SQTIHQWPATLVQPVGSPLSLECTVEGTSNPNLYWYRQAAGRGLQLLFYSVGIGQISSEVPQNLSASRPQDRQFILSSKKLLLSDSGFYLCAWMGRRTEAFFGQGTRLTVV.

The chain uses TRBV5-1 and TRBJ2-7; 9 bases are a match to TRBD1. V trimming: 2 bases; J trimming: 0 bases; junction bases outside the gene matches: 3. CDR1 SGHRS and CDR2 YFSETQ come from the germline V gene. This CDR3 spans 15 amino acids. CDR3 coding DNA: TGCGCCAGCAGCTTCGGACAGGGGAGCTCCTACGAGCAGTACTTC. This sequence encodes CASSFGQGSSYEQYF.

The V and J genes are TRBV7-2 and TRBJ1-2; TRBD1 aligns across 7 bases. The CDR3 covers 14 residues. Germline CDR1 SGHTA, CDR2 FQGNSA. V lost 4 bases, J lost 5 bases, and 7 bases stayed unmatched. The CDR3 coding sequence is TGTGCCAGCAGCTCTCATGGGACAGTTTATGGCTACACCTTC. The encoded protein is CASSSHGTVYGYTF.

This rearrangement joins TRBV5-1 to TRBJ2-3, with 10 nucleotides matching TRBD2. Germline CDR1 and CDR2: SGHRS and YFSETQ. The CDR3 covers 15 residues. Trimming at V came to 5 bases and at J to 5 bases, leaving 8 bases not matched to a gene. CDR3 in DNA: TGCGCCAGCAGACCTGCCGGGACTAGCGTAGATACGCAGTATTTT. Residues: CASRPAGTSVDTQYF. The full variable domain, its missing parts supplied by reference TRBV5-1 and TRBJ2-3, is KAGVTQTPRYLIKTRGQQVTLSCSPISGHRSVSWYQQTPGQGLQFLFEYFSETQRNKGNFPGRFSGRQFSNSRSEMNVSTLELGDSALYLCASRPAGTSVDTQYFGPGTRLTVL.

The chain recombines TRBV19 with TRBJ1-5, with D possibly TRBD1 on 5 matching bases. The germline V and J ends were trimmed by 7 bases and 9 bases, with 16 bases remaining between them. The CDR3 loop spans 13 amino acids. The germline CDR1 and CDR2 sequences are LNHDA and SQIVND (reference sequence). Here the CDR3 DNA reads TGTGCCAGTACGGGGGAGTGGGGCTGGCCCCAGCATTTT. Residues: CASTGEWGWPQHF. Using reference TRBV19 and TRBJ1-5 for the parts outside the CDR3, the full variable domain is DGGITQSPKYLFRKEGQNVTLSCEQNLNHDAMYWYRQDPGQGLRLIYYSQIVNDFQKGDIAEGYSVSREKKESFPLTVTSAQKNPTAFYLCASTGEWGWPQHFGDGTRLSIL.

This chain joins TRBV7-2 and TRBJ2-3, with D perhaps matching TRBD1 (6 bases). Deletions cut 4 bases from V and 4 bases from J, with 9 bases between. CDR3 length: 13 amino acids. Germline CDR1 SGHTA, CDR2 FQGNSA. As DNA, the CDR3 is TGTGCCAGCAGCTGGCACAGGGCAGATACGCAGTATTTT. Its protein is CASSWHRADTQYF.

The chain combines TRBV10-3 with TRBJ2-1; no firm D call. There are 12 residues in the CDR3. CDR1 and CDR2 from the germline V gene are ENHRY and SYGVKD. V gave up 3 bases and J gave up 15 bases, with 15 bases separating them. This CDR3 reads CAISDDYSNSFF. The CDR3 coding sequence is TGTGCCATCAGTGATGATTACTCGAACTCGTTCTTC.

The genes are TRBV28 and TRBJ2-7; D remains unclear. Trimming removed 8 bases at V and 3 bases at J, with 8 bases between. The CDR3 contains 11 residues. Germline CDR1 reads MDHEN; CDR2 reads SYDVKM. Here the CDR3 reads CASGPVYEQYF. The CDR3 DNA follows: TGTGCCAGCGGGCCAGTCTACGAGCAGTACTTC.

The chain uses TRBV7-8 and TRBJ1-2; 9 positions agree with TRBD1. Unmatched junction bases numbered 10, after V lost 1 base and J lost 4 bases. Germline V CDR1 and CDR2: SGHVS, FQNEAQ. The CDR3 is made up of 17 amino acids. The CDR3 sequence is CASSLEGGTGYSYGYTF. As DNA, the CDR3 is TGTGCCAGCAGCTTAGAGGGCGGGACAGGGTATAGCTATGGCTACACCTTC.

The rearrangement links TRBV7-3 to TRBJ2-3; maybe TRBD1 (6 bases). Trimming removed 5 bases at V and 6 bases at J, with 15 bases between. The CDR3 is 14 amino acids. Germline CDR1 is SGHTA and CDR2 is FQGTGA. The CDR3 DNA sequence: TGTGCCAGCAGCGCTATAGGGGGAGTCGATACGCAGTATTTT. Protein product: CASSAIGGVDTQYF.

This clone was seen just once. The chain recombines TRBV30 with TRBJ2-2, with 8 bases fitting TRBD1. The CDR3 covers 13 residues. CDR1 GTSNPN and CDR2 SVGIG come from the germline V gene (reference sequence). CDR3 nucleotides: TGTGCGACAGGGGAGCGGAACACCGGGGAGCTGTTTTTT. Translation: CATGERNTGELFF.

V gene TRBV4-2 combines with J gene TRBJ1-2, with TRBD1 matching 12 bases. The V and J ends lost 2 bases and 6 bases, in that order; junction bases with no gene match: 10. The CDR3 extends over 17 amino acids. The germline gives CDR1 LGHNA, CDR2 YNFKEQ. This CDR3 reads CASSQPNPGQGANGYTF. The CDR3 nucleotides are TGTGCCAGCAGCCAACCAAATCCGGGACAGGGGGCAAATGGCTACACCTTC.

The rearrangement uses TRBV29-1 and TRBJ2-7; 9 nucleotides match TRBD2. J lost 2 bases, V lost 0 bases, and 5 bases had no gene match. Germline CDR1 SQVTM, CDR2 ANQGSEA. The CDR3 covers 15 residues. The CDR3 here is CSVEDRAGGPYEQYF. DNA for the CDR3: TGCAGCGTTGAAGATAGAGCGGGGGGCCCCTACGAGCAGTACTTC.

The chain links TRBV28 to TRBJ1-2; D call uncertain. Per germline, CDR1 MDHEN and CDR2 SYDVKM. Trimming left V 7 bases short and J 2 bases short, with 14 bases between. CDR3 length: 14 amino acids. This CDR3 reads CASTPGGRNYGYTF. In nucleotides, the CDR3 is TGTGCCAGCACCCCGGGAGGGAGGAACTATGGCTACACCTTC.

The gene calls are TRBV30 and TRBJ1-3; TRBD1 is a possible D gene (5 bases). With 2 bases removed from V and 0 bases from J, the gap between germline ends came to 11 bases. Germline V gene data show CDR1 as GTSNPN and CDR2 as SVGIG (reference sequence). The CDR3 loop spans 15 amino acids. The CDR3 region has the DNA TGTGCCTGGAGTAGAGGGACTCCCTCTGGAAACACCATATATTTT. It yields the protein CAWSRGTPSGNTIYF.

The chain has TRBV2 and TRBJ2-7; 8 bases are shared with TRBD1. V lost 8 bases and J lost 4; bases outside the gene matches: 7. The CDR3 has 13 residues. Looked up from germline, CDR1 is SNHLY and CDR2 is FYNNEI. The chain's CDR3 is CASGRQGWYEQYF. The CDR3 nucleotides read TGTGCCAGCGGCAGACAGGGGTGGTACGAGCAGTACTTC.

The V call is TRBV27, the J call TRBJ1-2, with 8 bases identical to TRBD1. Germline loops: CDR1 MNHEY, CDR2 SMNVEV (reference sequence). The V and J ends lost 8 bases and 0 bases, in that order; junction bases with no gene match: 11. The CDR3 loop spans 16 amino acids. The CDR3, as DNA: TGTGCCAGCGGGGTCAGGGGGCGCGGGGCTAACTATGGCTACACCTTC. Translation gives CASGVRGRGANYGYTF.

The chain carries TRBV7-2 and TRBJ2-1; 8 positions agree with TRBD2. CDR1 SGHTA and CDR2 FQGNSA come from the germline V gene. CDR3 length equals 14 residues. The J segment lost 8 bases and the V segment lost 8 bases, leaving 11 bases of the junction unmatched. CDR3 in amino acids: CASSLSRGGHEQFF. In DNA form, the CDR3 reads TGTGCCAGCTCACTTAGCCGGGGGGGACATGAGCAGTTCTTC.

Written as DNA, the CDR3 is TGTGCCAGCTCACACGGTGGCACTGAAGCTTTCTTT. It yields the protein CASSHGGTEAFF. The J gene is TRBJ1-1, the V gene TRBV18; D call uncertain. V was clipped by 4 bases and J by 4 bases, with 7 bases between them. Looked up from germline, CDR1 is KGHSH and CDR2 is LQKENI. CDR3 length: 12 amino acids.

This rearrangement joins TRBV6-1 to TRBJ2-5, with D perhaps matching TRBD2 (6 bases). Deletions cut 5 bases from V and 6 bases from J, with 19 bases between. The CDR3 is made up of 15 amino acids. The V gene's germline CDR1 is MNHNS and CDR2 SASEGT. CDR3 DNA: TGTGCCAGCAGTCAACCCGGCTGGGGGGAGCAGACCCAGTACTTC. It specifies CASSQPGWGEQTQYF.

This clone was counted only a few times. The genes are TRBV28 and TRBJ2-2; D is perhaps TRBD1 (5 bases). Trimming pared 5 bases from V and 0 bases from J, leaving 7 bases between. Germline CDR1 is MDHEN and CDR2 is SYDVKM. This CDR3 spans 14 amino acids. This CDR3 is CASSTGTNTGELFF. DNA for the CDR3: TGTGCCAGCAGTACAGGCACGAACACCGGGGAGCTGTTTTTT.